The source of this T cell receptor (beta chain) is a study of blood T cell repertoires in COVID-19. Germline CDR1 and CDR2: MNHEY and SVGAGI. The CDR3 has 14 amino acids. V was clipped by 6 bases and J by 4 bases; unmatched bases: 5. TCRdb's copy holds only in-frame clones and misses some; the assay was immunoSEQ multiplex PCR. The table lists about 120,000 clones, 85% of them singletons, with around 9.9% in the top ten. This clone was detected a few times. This receptor was identified in a man older than 75 with acute or convalescent COVID-19. The sequenced sample consisted of peripheral blood. The genes are TRBV6-5 and TRBJ1-2; 10 bases are shared with TRBD1. DNA for the CDR3: TGTGCCAGCAGAGGGACAGGGGAGTCCTATGGCTACACCTTC. Its translation is CASRGTGESYGYTF.